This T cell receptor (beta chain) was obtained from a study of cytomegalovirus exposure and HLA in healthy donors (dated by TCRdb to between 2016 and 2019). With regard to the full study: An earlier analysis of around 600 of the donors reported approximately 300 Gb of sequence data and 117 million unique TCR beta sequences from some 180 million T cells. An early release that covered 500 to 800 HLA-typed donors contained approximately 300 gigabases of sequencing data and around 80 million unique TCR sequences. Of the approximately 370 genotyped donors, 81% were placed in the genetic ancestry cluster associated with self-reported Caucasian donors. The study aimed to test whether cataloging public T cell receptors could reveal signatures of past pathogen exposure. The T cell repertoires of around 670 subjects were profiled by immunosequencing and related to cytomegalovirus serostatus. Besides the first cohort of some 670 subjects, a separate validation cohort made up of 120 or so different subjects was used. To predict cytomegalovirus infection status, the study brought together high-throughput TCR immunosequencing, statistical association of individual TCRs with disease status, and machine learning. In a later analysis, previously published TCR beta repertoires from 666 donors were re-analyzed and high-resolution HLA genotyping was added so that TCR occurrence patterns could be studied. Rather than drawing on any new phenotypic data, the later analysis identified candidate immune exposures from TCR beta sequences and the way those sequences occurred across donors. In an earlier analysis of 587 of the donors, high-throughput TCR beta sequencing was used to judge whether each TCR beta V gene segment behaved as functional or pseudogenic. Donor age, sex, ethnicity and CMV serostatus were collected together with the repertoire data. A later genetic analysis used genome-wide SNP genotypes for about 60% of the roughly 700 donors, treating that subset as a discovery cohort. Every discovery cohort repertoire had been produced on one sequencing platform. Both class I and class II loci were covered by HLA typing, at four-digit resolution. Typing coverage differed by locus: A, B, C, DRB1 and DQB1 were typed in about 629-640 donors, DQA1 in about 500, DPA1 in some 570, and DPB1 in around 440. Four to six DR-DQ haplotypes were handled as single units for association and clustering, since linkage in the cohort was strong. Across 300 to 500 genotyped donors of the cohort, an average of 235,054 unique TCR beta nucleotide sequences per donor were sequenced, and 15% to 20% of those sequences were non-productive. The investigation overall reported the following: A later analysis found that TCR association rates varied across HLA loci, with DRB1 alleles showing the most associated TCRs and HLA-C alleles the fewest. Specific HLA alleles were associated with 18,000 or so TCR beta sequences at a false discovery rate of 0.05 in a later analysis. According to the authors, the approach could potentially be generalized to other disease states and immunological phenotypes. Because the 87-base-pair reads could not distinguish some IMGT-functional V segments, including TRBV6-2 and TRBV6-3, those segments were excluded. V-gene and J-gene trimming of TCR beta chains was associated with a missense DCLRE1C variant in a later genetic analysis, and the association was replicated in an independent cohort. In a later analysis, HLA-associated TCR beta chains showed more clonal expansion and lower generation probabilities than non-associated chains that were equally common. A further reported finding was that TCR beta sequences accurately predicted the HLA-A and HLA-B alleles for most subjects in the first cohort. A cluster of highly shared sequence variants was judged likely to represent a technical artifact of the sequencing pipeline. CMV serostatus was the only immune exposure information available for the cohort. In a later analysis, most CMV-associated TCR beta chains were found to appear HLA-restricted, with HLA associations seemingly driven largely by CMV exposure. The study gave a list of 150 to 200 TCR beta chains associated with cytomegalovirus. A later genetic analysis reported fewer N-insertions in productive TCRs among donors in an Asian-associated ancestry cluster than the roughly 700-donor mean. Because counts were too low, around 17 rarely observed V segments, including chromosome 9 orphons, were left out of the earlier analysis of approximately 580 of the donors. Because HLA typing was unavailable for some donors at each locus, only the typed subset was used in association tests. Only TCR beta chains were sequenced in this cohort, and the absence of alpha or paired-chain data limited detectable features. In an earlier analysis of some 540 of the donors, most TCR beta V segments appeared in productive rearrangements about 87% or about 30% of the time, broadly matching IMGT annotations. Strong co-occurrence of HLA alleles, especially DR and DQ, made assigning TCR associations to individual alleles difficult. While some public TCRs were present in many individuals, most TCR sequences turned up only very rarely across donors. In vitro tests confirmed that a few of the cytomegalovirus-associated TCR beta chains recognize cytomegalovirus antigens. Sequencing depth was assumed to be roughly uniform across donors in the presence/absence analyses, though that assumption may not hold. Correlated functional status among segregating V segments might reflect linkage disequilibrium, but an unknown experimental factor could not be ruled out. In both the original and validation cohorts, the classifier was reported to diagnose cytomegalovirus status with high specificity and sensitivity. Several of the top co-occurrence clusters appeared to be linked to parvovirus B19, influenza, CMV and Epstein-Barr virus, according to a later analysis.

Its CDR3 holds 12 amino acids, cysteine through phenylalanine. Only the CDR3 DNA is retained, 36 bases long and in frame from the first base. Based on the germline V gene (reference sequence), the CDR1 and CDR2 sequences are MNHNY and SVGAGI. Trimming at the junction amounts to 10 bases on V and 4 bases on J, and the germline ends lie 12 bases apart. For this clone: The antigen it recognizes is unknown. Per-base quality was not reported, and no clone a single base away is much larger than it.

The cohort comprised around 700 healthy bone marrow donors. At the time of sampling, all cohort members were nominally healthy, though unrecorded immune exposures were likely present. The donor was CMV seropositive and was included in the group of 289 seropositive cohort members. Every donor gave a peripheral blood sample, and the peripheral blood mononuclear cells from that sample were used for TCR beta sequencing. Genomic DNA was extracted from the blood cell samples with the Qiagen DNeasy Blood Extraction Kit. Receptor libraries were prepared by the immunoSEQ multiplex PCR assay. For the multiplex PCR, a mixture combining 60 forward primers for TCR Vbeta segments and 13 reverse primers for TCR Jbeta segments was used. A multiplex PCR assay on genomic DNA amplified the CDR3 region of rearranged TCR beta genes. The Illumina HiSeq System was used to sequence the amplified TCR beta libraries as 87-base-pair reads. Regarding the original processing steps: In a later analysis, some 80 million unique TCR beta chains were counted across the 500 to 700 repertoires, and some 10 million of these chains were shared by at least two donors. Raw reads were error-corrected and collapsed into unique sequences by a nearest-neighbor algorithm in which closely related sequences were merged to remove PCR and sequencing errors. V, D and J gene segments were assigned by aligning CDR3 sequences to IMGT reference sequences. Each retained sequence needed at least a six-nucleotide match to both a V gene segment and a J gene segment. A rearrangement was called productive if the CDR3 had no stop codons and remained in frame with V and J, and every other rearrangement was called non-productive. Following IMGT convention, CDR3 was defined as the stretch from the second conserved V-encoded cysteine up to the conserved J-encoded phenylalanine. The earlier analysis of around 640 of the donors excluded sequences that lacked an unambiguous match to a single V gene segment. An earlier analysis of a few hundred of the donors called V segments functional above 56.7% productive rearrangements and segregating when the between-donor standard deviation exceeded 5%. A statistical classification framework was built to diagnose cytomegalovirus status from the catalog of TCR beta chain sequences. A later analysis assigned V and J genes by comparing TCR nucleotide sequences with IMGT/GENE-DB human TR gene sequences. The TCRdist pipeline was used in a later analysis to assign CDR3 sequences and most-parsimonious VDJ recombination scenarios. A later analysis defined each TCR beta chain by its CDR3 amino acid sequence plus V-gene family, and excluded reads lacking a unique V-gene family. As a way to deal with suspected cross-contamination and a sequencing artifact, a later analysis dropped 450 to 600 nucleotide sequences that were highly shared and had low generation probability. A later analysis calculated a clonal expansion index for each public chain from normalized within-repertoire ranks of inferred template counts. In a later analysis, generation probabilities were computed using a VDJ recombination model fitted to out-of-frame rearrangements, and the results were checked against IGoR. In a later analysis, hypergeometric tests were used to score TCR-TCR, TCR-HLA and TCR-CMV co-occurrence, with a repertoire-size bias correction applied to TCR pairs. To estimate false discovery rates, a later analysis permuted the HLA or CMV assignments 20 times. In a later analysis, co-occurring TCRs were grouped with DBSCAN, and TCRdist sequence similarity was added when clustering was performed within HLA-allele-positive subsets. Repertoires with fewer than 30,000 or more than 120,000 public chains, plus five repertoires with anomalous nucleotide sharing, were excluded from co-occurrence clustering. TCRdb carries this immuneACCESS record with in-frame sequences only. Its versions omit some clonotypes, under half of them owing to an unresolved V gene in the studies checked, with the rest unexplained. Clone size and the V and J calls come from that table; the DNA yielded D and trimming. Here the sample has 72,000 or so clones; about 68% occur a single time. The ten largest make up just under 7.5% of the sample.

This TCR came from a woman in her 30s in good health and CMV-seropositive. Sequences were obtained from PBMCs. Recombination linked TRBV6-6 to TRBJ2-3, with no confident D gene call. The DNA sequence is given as TGTGCCACCACCCAGGCCGCAGATACGCAGTATTTT. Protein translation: CATTQAADTQYF.